This is a list of T cell receptor beta chains from one sample in a study of cytomegalovirus exposure and HLA in healthy donors. Data came from immunoSEQ multiplex PCR; TCRdb stores just in-frame clones and leaves some out. The sample yields roughly 200,000 clones, over 70% seen once. Specimen: PBMCs. These receptors all stem from a woman aged 60-70 years in good health and CMV-seropositive. The CDR3 runs from the conserved cysteine through the conserved F or W. The D gene is left open where the match is weak. Size is omitted from some rows. Given values are once, few, many or a class for expanded clones.

j_gene: TRBJ2-5
abundance: .
v_gene: TRBV5-4
d_gene: TRBD1
CDR3nt: TGTGCCAGCAGCCGAGGGACAGAAGAGACCCAGTACTTC
CDR3aa: CASSRGTEETQYF

j_gene: TRBJ1-1
abundance: once
v_gene: TRBV4-3
d_gene: .
CDR3nt: TGCGCCAGCAGCCTTGGACAGACGGGGAACACTGAAGCTTTCTTT
CDR3aa: CASSLGQTGNTEAFF

j_gene: TRBJ1-2
abundance: .
v_gene: TRBV29-1
d_gene: .
CDR3nt: TGCAGCGTTGAATCCCAGCCCGGGGGTGGCTACACCTTC
CDR3aa: CSVESQPGGGYTF

j_gene: TRBJ1-3
abundance: .
v_gene: TRBV23-1
d_gene: TRBD1
CDR3nt: TGCGCCAGCAGTCAAGAGGGACAGTACAGTAGCCCCTCTGGAAACACCATATATTTT
CDR3aa: CASSQEGQYSSPSGNTIYF

j_gene: TRBJ2-2
abundance: .
v_gene: TRBV28
d_gene: .
CDR3nt: TGTGCCAGCAGTTTAAGGGGCCCTCCGAGCGAGCTGTTTTTT
CDR3aa: CASSLRGPPSELFF

j_gene: TRBJ1-2
abundance: .
v_gene: TRBV6-6
d_gene: .
CDR3nt: TGTGCCAGCGGGCCGAGGGGGAAGGATGGCTACACCTTC
CDR3aa: CASGPRGKDGYTF

j_gene: TRBJ2-4
abundance: .
v_gene: TRBV6-6
d_gene: .
CDR3nt: TGTGCCAGCAGTTACTCTCAGGACTCGAAAAACATTCAGTACTTC
CDR3aa: CASSYSQDSKNIQYF

j_gene: TRBJ1-3
abundance: .
v_gene: TRBV4-3
d_gene: .
CDR3nt: TGCGCCAGCAGCCAGTCCAGGTCCTCTGGAAACACCATATATTTT
CDR3aa: CASSQSRSSGNTIYF

j_gene: TRBJ2-7
abundance: .
v_gene: TRBV30
d_gene: TRBD2
CDR3nt: TGTGCCTGGGGGGCTAGCGGGGGGCTTCTCTACGAGCAGTACTTC
CDR3aa: CAWGASGGLLYEQYF

j_gene: TRBJ2-1
abundance: .
v_gene: TRBV6-4
d_gene: TRBD2
CDR3nt: TGTGCCAGCAGTGATACGGCTAGCGGGAGGGGTGAGCAGTTCTTC
CDR3aa: CASSDTASGRGEQFF

j_gene: TRBJ2-7
abundance: .
v_gene: TRBV11-2
d_gene: .
CDR3nt: TGTGCCAGCAGCTCGGACAACAGAAAATACGAGCAGTACTTC
CDR3aa: CASSSDNRKYEQYF

j_gene: TRBJ2-7
abundance: once
v_gene: TRBV7-3
d_gene: TRBD1
CDR3nt: TGTGCCAGCAGCTCCCCGGACAGGGGGATATACGAGCAGTACTTC
CDR3aa: CASSSPDRGIYEQYF

j_gene: TRBJ1-5
abundance: .
v_gene: TRBV10-1
d_gene: .
CDR3nt: TGCGCCAGCAGTGACCAGAATCAGCCCCAGCATTTT
CDR3aa: CASSDQNQPQHF

j_gene: TRBJ1-2
abundance: .
v_gene: TRBV6-1
d_gene: .
CDR3nt: TGTGCCAGCAGAGTGGACGCCCGGGGGAACTATGGCTACACCTTC
CDR3aa: CASRVDARGNYGYTF

j_gene: TRBJ2-2
abundance: .
v_gene: TRBV27
d_gene: .
CDR3nt: TGTGCCAGCAGTAAGACTAGAACCGGGGAGCTGTTTTTT
CDR3aa: CASSKTRTGELFF

j_gene: TRBJ1-2
abundance: once
v_gene: TRBV7-9
d_gene: TRBD1
CDR3nt: TGTGCCAGCAGATCAACAGGGGTTTCCGCTGGCTACACCTTC
CDR3aa: CASRSTGVSAGYTF

j_gene: TRBJ2-1
abundance: .
v_gene: TRBV5-1
d_gene: TRBD1
CDR3nt: TGCGCCAGCAGCTCGGGACAGGGGGTAACCTACAATGAGCAGTTCTTC
CDR3aa: CASSSGQGVTYNEQFF

j_gene: TRBJ1-1
abundance: .
v_gene: TRBV4-3
d_gene: TRBD1
CDR3nt: TGCGCCAGCAGTCGGGACAGGGGGCAGACTGAAGCTTTCTTT
CDR3aa: CASSRDRGQTEAFF

j_gene: TRBJ1-2
abundance: .
v_gene: TRBV7-9
d_gene: .
CDR3nt: TGTGCCAGCAGCTCGAGCGGGATATATGGCTACACCTTC
CDR3aa: CASSSSGIYGYTF

j_gene: TRBJ1-2
abundance: .
v_gene: TRBV28
d_gene: .
CDR3nt: TGTGCCAGCACACCGGGGGGGGACCCCTATGGCTACACCTTC
CDR3aa: CASTPGGDPYGYTF

j_gene: TRBJ2-3
abundance: .
v_gene: TRBV6-5
d_gene: TRBD2
CDR3nt: TGTGCCAGCAGCCGGACTAGCGGGAGTTCAGATACGCAGTATTTT
CDR3aa: CASSRTSGSSDTQYF

j_gene: TRBJ2-5
abundance: .
v_gene: TRBV6-1
d_gene: .
CDR3nt: TGTGCCAGCAGTGTTGACTCTCAAGAGACCCAGTACTTC
CDR3aa: CASSVDSQETQYF

j_gene: TRBJ1-5
abundance: .
v_gene: TRBV6-6
d_gene: .
CDR3nt: TGTGCCAGCAGTGTATCGGGGGACCAGCCCCAGCATTTT
CDR3aa: CASSVSGDQPQHF

j_gene: TRBJ1-4
abundance: .
v_gene: TRBV5-1
d_gene: TRBD1
CDR3nt: TGCGCCAGCAGCCCTGGACAGGGTAAGGGTGATGAAAAACTGTTTTTT
CDR3aa: CASSPGQGKGDEKLFF

j_gene: TRBJ2-1
abundance: .
v_gene: TRBV6-6
d_gene: TRBD2
CDR3nt: TGTGCCAGCAGATTAGCGGGGGGCAATGAGCAGTTCTTC
CDR3aa: CASRLAGGNEQFF

j_gene: TRBJ1-2
abundance: .
v_gene: TRBV5-1
d_gene: .
CDR3nt: TGCGCCAGCAGCGGCGGGATCTATGGCTACACCTTC
CDR3aa: CASSGGIYGYTF

j_gene: TRBJ2-7
abundance: once
v_gene: TRBV5-5
d_gene: TRBD2
CDR3nt: TGTGCCAGCAGCTTGGATCCTAGCGGGGAGTACTACGAGCAGTACTTC
CDR3aa: CASSLDPSGEYYEQYF

j_gene: TRBJ2-3
abundance: .
v_gene: TRBV15
d_gene: TRBD1
CDR3nt: TGTGCCACCAGCAGAGATAGGGGACAGCGGTCAGATACGCAGTATTTT
CDR3aa: CATSRDRGQRSDTQYF

j_gene: TRBJ2-7
abundance: .
v_gene: TRBV6-6
d_gene: .
CDR3nt: TGTGCCAGCAGTTACGGGGGACAAATCTCCTACGAGCAGTACTTC
CDR3aa: CASSYGGQISYEQYF

j_gene: TRBJ2-1
abundance: .
v_gene: TRBV6-4
d_gene: TRBD1
CDR3nt: TGTGCCAGCAGGCGACAGGGAAGCTACAATGAGCAGTTCTTC
CDR3aa: CASRRQGSYNEQFF

j_gene: TRBJ2-2
abundance: few
v_gene: TRBV5-1
d_gene: TRBD1
CDR3nt: TGCGCCAGCAGCCCAACCGGGACAGGGGGCTCCGGGGAGCTGTTTTTT
CDR3aa: CASSPTGTGGSGELFF

j_gene: TRBJ2-7
abundance: once
v_gene: TRBV5-1
d_gene: TRBD1
CDR3nt: TGCGCCAGCAGCTTGGAAGACAGGGGCGCGGAGCAGTACTTC
CDR3aa: CASSLEDRGAEQYF

j_gene: TRBJ2-6
abundance: .
v_gene: TRBV19
d_gene: .
CDR3nt: TGTGCCAGTAGTATAGAATCAGGGGTGGCTGGGGCCAACGTCCTGACTTTC
CDR3aa: CASSIESGVAGANVLTF

j_gene: TRBJ2-7
abundance: .
v_gene: TRBV5-1
d_gene: TRBD1
CDR3nt: TGCGCCAGCAGCTCGACAGGGGATCGCCACATCCCCTACGAGCAGTACTTC
CDR3aa: CASSSTGDRHIPYEQYF

j_gene: TRBJ2-1
abundance: .
v_gene: TRBV6-5
d_gene: TRBD2
CDR3nt: TGTGCCAGCAGTTCGGGACTAGCGGGAGTGCAGTTCTTC
CDR3aa: CASSSGLAGVQFF

j_gene: TRBJ2-3
abundance: .
v_gene: TRBV7-9
d_gene: TRBD2
CDR3nt: TGTGCCAGCAGTCGTCCCCCTGGCGGGGGGGTCACAGATACGCAGTATTTT
CDR3aa: CASSRPPGGGVTDTQYF

j_gene: TRBJ2-3
abundance: .
v_gene: TRBV7-9
d_gene: .
CDR3nt: TGTGCCAGCAGCCCGAGAGGGGGGGCACGCACAGATACGCAGTATTTT
CDR3aa: CASSPRGGARTDTQYF

j_gene: TRBJ2-3
abundance: .
v_gene: TRBV30
d_gene: TRBD2
CDR3nt: TGTGCCTGGGTTAGCGGGAGGGCCGGTACGCAGTATTTT
CDR3aa: CAWVSGRAGTQYF

j_gene: TRBJ2-7
abundance: .
v_gene: TRBV11-3
d_gene: .
CDR3nt: TGTGCCAGCAGCTCTGATTTACAGCCCCGGTCCTCCAACGAGCAGTACTTC
CDR3aa: CASSSDLQPRSSNEQYF

j_gene: TRBJ1-2
abundance: few
v_gene: TRBV5-1
d_gene: TRBD1
CDR3nt: TGCGCCAGCAATAGACAGGGGGGACCGGACCACTATGGCTACACCTTC
CDR3aa: CASNRQGGPDHYGYTF

j_gene: TRBJ1-4
abundance: .
v_gene: TRBV18
d_gene: .
CDR3nt: TGTGCCAGCTCAACGACAGGTCCCCCTATTGAAAAACTGTTTTTT
CDR3aa: CASSTTGPPIEKLFF

j_gene: TRBJ2-2
abundance: .
v_gene: TRBV2
d_gene: .
CDR3nt: TGTGCCAGCAGCGGGGGGAAGGGGGCGAACACCGGGGAGCTGTTTTTT
CDR3aa: CASSGGKGANTGELFF

j_gene: TRBJ2-7
abundance: .
v_gene: TRBV16
d_gene: .
CDR3nt: TGTGCCAGCAGCCACGGACGGGAACCCTACGAGCAGTACTTC
CDR3aa: CASSHGREPYEQYF

j_gene: TRBJ1-3
abundance: few
v_gene: TRBV9
d_gene: .
CDR3nt: TGTGCCAGTAAGGACAGATCTGGAAACACCATATATTTT
CDR3aa: CASKDRSGNTIYF

j_gene: TRBJ1-4
abundance: .
v_gene: TRBV9
d_gene: .
CDR3nt: TGTGCCAGCAGCGTCGCCCTAGGCCGGGGGACTAATGAAAAACTGTTTTTT
CDR3aa: CASSVALGRGTNEKLFF

j_gene: TRBJ2-3
abundance: .
v_gene: TRBV6-4
d_gene: TRBD2
CDR3nt: TGTGCCAGCAGTGTAGGGACTAGCGGCCGAGATACGCAGTATTTT
CDR3aa: CASSVGTSGRDTQYF

j_gene: TRBJ2-3
abundance: .
v_gene: TRBV6-5
d_gene: .
CDR3nt: TGTGCCAGCAGCCGGACTTTTGGCCTGGCAGATACGCAGTATTTT
CDR3aa: CASSRTFGLADTQYF

j_gene: TRBJ1-3
abundance: .
v_gene: TRBV6-6
d_gene: .
CDR3nt: TGTGCCAGCAGTTCCAGTGAATCTGGAAACACCATATATTTT
CDR3aa: CASSSSESGNTIYF

j_gene: TRBJ1-1
abundance: .
v_gene: TRBV9
d_gene: TRBD1
CDR3nt: TGTGCCAGCAGCGTAGATGGACAGGGAATTACTGAAGCTTTCTTT
CDR3aa: CASSVDGQGITEAFF

j_gene: TRBJ2-7
abundance: .
v_gene: TRBV27
d_gene: .
CDR3nt: TGTGCCAGCGGTCCTACCGGGACTGCCTACGAGCAGTACTTC
CDR3aa: CASGPTGTAYEQYF

j_gene: TRBJ2-1
abundance: .
v_gene: TRBV5-1
d_gene: TRBD2
CDR3nt: TGCGCCAGCAGCCCCCTCCTAGCGGGGCTCTCCTACAATGAGCAGTTCTTC
CDR3aa: CASSPLLAGLSYNEQFF

j_gene: TRBJ1-3
abundance: .
v_gene: TRBV4-1
d_gene: TRBD1
CDR3nt: TGCGCCAGCAGTCGTATTGGGACAGGTGGAAACACCATATATTTT
CDR3aa: CASSRIGTGGNTIYF

j_gene: TRBJ2-3
abundance: .
v_gene: TRBV6-1
d_gene: .
CDR3nt: TGTGCCAGCAGGGTTACCGGGGGAGGCACAGATACGCAGTATTTT
CDR3aa: CASRVTGGGTDTQYF

j_gene: TRBJ1-3
abundance: .
v_gene: TRBV5-1
d_gene: .
CDR3nt: TGCGCCAGCAGCCCCGGCAGGACTGGAAACACCATATATTTT
CDR3aa: CASSPGRTGNTIYF